The sequence of this TCR beta chain was determined in a study of monozygotic twins with inflammatory bowel disease. Findings and limits, study-wide: Twins with IBD had fewer clonotypes in common with others than healthy twins, particularly during disease activity.

Germline lookup yields CDR1 SQVTM and CDR2 ANQGSEA. The CDR3 has 14 residues. To note about this clonotype: Its antigen is still unknown.

Blood, about 2.5 ml, was drawn per donor. Whole blood that had not undergone T cell sorting provided the isolated total RNA. With eight separate reactions per sample, the authors made cDNA. TCRdb derives one entry per CDR3 protein from the 5' RACE reads, leaving out DNA. This sample's clone table lists 350,000 to 500,000 distinct CDR3 sequences. The source material was blood. V gene TRBV29-1 combines with J gene TRBJ2-1. The sequence was obtained from a human donor with ulcerative colitis or Crohn's disease, or a healthy co-twin of an affected twin (not recorded which). The CDR3 here is CSVVPLFGYNEQFF.